This T cell receptor beta chain emerged from a study of T cell changes during pregnancy in multiple sclerosis. Some clones are missing from TCRdb's copy, which holds only in-frame ones; the method was immunoSEQ multiplex PCR. The sample yields tens of thousands of clones, about 88% seen once. The clonotype originates from a female donor with multiple sclerosis, enrolled in a pregnancy study. Specimen: CD8+ T cells from peripheral blood mononuclear cells, collected in the third trimester of pregnancy.

CDR3 region: CASSQRDTYEQYF. The DNA for the CDR3 is TGTGCCAGCAGCCAGCGGGATACCTACGAGCAGTACTTC. The chain employs TRBV6-1 and TRBJ2-7; 7 bases agree with TRBD2. This CDR3 is built from 13 residues. CDR1 MNHNS and CDR2 SASEGT come from the germline V gene. V lost 6 bases to trimming and J lost 2 bases; unmatched junction nucleotides: 4.